This T cell receptor beta chain was recorded in a study of cytomegalovirus exposure and HLA in healthy donors. Study outcomes and limitations: The HLA-A and HLA-B alleles of most subjects were reportedly predicted accurately from TCR beta sequences.

60 Vbeta and 13 Jbeta primers were used in PCR. TCRdb keeps only in-frame clones here, not all; method: immunoSEQ multiplex PCR. The repertoire holds about 190,000 clones, roughly 77% seen once, with less than 4% in the top ten. Germline V gene sequence: CDR1 SEHNR, CDR2 FQNEAQ (reference sequence). V dropped 3 bases and J dropped 3; count of bases not matched to a gene: 4. This CDR3 spans 16 amino acids. Comment on this clone: Its antigen is currently unknown.

Sequencing was done on a sample of PBMCs. V gene TRBV7-9 combines with J gene TRBJ2-3; 12 nucleotides line up with TRBD2. The TCR comes from a woman in her twenties or thirties in good health and CMV-seropositive. CDR3: CASSLTSGRVTDTQYF. The CDR3 region has the DNA TGTGCCAGCAGCTTGACTAGCGGGAGAGTAACAGATACGCAGTATTTT.